This entry lists 31 T cell receptor beta chains sequenced from one sample in a study of radiation and T cells in renal cell carcinoma. Repertoires were generated with immunoSEQ multiplex PCR, while TCRdb's copy carries only in-frame clones and drops some. The table records some 97,000 clones, 80% to 90% of them present only once. Time point of the sample: blood 4 weeks post-SBRT, at nephrectomy. The treatment is: 15 Gy SBRT to primary tumor, nephrectomy 4 weeks later. The source was blood, collected from a patient whose treatment included radiotherapy and nephrectomy. The receptors shown here come from a man between 60 and 70 years old with renal cell carcinoma.

This clone is a singleton in its sample. V gene TRBV7-6 combines with J gene TRBJ1-5; 7 nucleotides align to TRBD1. After removal of 0 bases from V and 6 bases from J, the junction contained 8 bases not matched to a gene. The germline gives CDR1 SGHVS, CDR2 FNYEAQ. The CDR3 covers 16 residues. CDR3 residues: CASSLAQGGLGQPQHF. The CDR3 DNA reads as TGTGCCAGCAGCTTAGCGCAAGGGGGCTTGGGTCAGCCCCAGCATTTT.

The chain is built from TRBV13 and TRBJ2-7; tentatively, D is TRBD1 or TRBD2 (6 bases each). This CDR3 region has 15 residues. In germline, CDR1 is PRHDT, CDR2 FYEKMQ (reference sequence). V gave up 5 bases and J gave up 4 bases, with 18 bases separating them. The CDR3 DNA is TGTGCCAGCAGCCAAGGGGGGCGTCTAAGGTACGAGCAGTACTTC. Protein product: CASSQGGRLRYEQYF.

The chain carries TRBV4-3 and TRBJ2-1, with 14 nucleotides matching TRBD2. Trimming at V came to 1 base and at J to 5 bases, leaving 7 bases not matched to a gene. The V gene's germline CDR1 is LGHNA and CDR2 YSLEER. CDR3 length equals 18 residues. The CDR3 region is CASSQGLAGGPADNEQFF. As DNA, the CDR3 is TGCGCCAGCAGCCAAGGACTAGCGGGAGGGCCTGCCGACAATGAGCAGTTCTTC.

V and J are TRBV27 and TRBJ2-3, with D hard to call. V was pared by 4 bases and J by 4 bases, with 6 bases between. The CDR3 extends over 12 amino acids. Germline assignment: CDR1 MNHEY and CDR2 SMNVEV (reference sequence). The DNA of the CDR3 is TGTGCCAGCAGTTCCTACCCAGATACGCAGTATTTT. This translates into CASSSYPDTQYF.

V is TRBV4-1 and J is TRBJ2-7, with 12 nucleotides matching TRBD2. Germline V gene data show CDR1 as MGHRA and CDR2 as YSYEKL. The CDR3 loop spans 16 amino acids. After removal of 2 bases from V and 7 bases from J, the junction contained 9 bases not matched to a gene. As DNA, the CDR3 is TGCGCCAGCAGCCAAACTCGACTAGCGGGAGAAGGAGAGCAGTACTTC. This encodes CASSQTRLAGEGEQYF.

The CDR3 region is CATQAGHLPNYGYTF. In DNA, the CDR3 is TGTGCCACACAGGCGGGACACCTCCCCAACTATGGCTACACCTTC. This chain links TRBV5-6 with TRBJ1-2, with a weak D call TRBD1 (6 bases). This CDR3 comprises 15 residues. Between the trimmed V and J ends, which lost 9 bases and 2 bases, there was a span of 20 bases. The germline gives CDR1 SGHDT, CDR2 YYEEEE.

The V and J genes are TRBV21-1 and TRBJ1-5. TRBV21-1 is classified as a pseudogene. CDR3 length equals 12 residues. CDR3 coding DNA: TGTGCCAGCCAAAAGGCTAGTCAGCCCCAGCATTTT. Amino acids: CASQKASQPQHF.

The count of this clone is one. The chain couples TRBV27 to TRBJ2-5; 13 nucleotides match TRBD2. The V segment lost 6 bases and the J segment 5 bases; nucleotides outside the gene matches: 0. The CDR3 totals 13 residues. Germline V lookup: CDR1 MNHEY, CDR2 SMNVEV (reference sequence). CDR3 bases: TGTGCCAGCAGACTAGCGGGAGGGGAGACCCAGTACTTC. Its protein is CASRLAGGETQYF.

This clone was picked up one time. The gene calls are TRBV10-3 and TRBJ2-1, with D perhaps TRBD2 (7 bases). Germline loops: CDR1 ENHRY, CDR2 SYGVKD. The CDR3 is made up of 15 amino acids. V gave up 2 bases and J gave up 12 bases, with 20 bases separating them. In nucleotides, the CDR3 is TGTGCCATCAGTGAGAGGGGGGGCAATTTAGAGAGGCAGTTCTTC. It codes for CAISERGGNLERQFF.

The V gene is TRBV18, the J gene TRBJ1-4; D might be TRBD1 (5 bases). Germline assignment: CDR1 KGHSH and CDR2 LQKENI. The CDR3 is 17 amino acids. V lost 5 bases and J 7 bases, leaving 23 bases between the germline ends. The CDR3 reads CASSSTYGDGLGEKLFF. The CDR3 nucleotides are TGTGCCAGCTCATCAACATATGGGGACGGGCTCGGTGAAAAACTGTTTTTT.

This chain links TRBV4-2 with TRBJ1-5, with unresolved D. Germline CDR1 LGHNA, CDR2 YNFKEQ. Trimming pared 1 base from V and 7 bases from J, leaving 8 bases between. This CDR3 has 13 amino acids. The CDR3, as DNA: TGTGCCAGCAGCCAAGGGGTGGGCCAGCCCCAGCATTTT. Translation gives CASSQGVGQPQHF.

This clone was seen once. The gene calls are TRBV27 and TRBJ2-5, with D possibly matching TRBD1 (5 bases). Germline V gene sequence: CDR1 MNHEY, CDR2 SMNVEV (reference sequence). Trimming stripped 1 base from V and 1 base from J, with 10 bases between. The CDR3 spans 15 residues. The CDR3 here is CASSLWPGPQETQYF. The CDR3 coding sequence is TGTGCCAGCAGTTTATGGCCAGGGCCCCAAGAGACCCAGTACTTC.

This chain uses TRBV11-2 with TRBJ2-1, with TRBD1 matching 8 bases. The CDR3 is 15 residues long. Losses at the gene ends were 3 bases for V and 7 bases for J; bases not matched to a gene: 8. The germline V gene encodes CDR1 SGHAT and CDR2 FQNNGV. CDR3 sequence reads: CASSFPNRGSNEQFF. The DNA for the CDR3 is TGTGCCAGCAGCTTTCCGAACAGGGGGTCGAATGAGCAGTTCTTC.

This clone was seen only a few times. The rearrangement uses TRBV7-9 and TRBJ1-1, with TRBD1 as a possible D gene (5 bases). CDR1 and CDR2 from the germline V gene are SEHNR and FQNEAQ (reference sequence). The V end lost 3 bases, the J end lost 4 bases, and 18 bases lay between the germline ends. The CDR3 length is 16 residues. CDR3 in amino acids: CASSFTGSLGGTEAFF. CDR3 in DNA: TGTGCCAGCAGCTTCACCGGGTCCCTGGGGGGCACTGAAGCTTTCTTT.

The genes are TRBV25-1 and TRBJ2-1; 8 nucleotides agree with TRBD2. V lost 1 base and J lost 2; bases outside the gene matches: 4. In germline, CDR1 is MGHDK, CDR2 SYGVNS. The CDR3 has 16 amino acids. This CDR3 is CASSEWSGSTYNEQFF. Written as DNA, the CDR3 is TGTGCCAGCAGTGAATGGAGCGGGAGCACCTACAATGAGCAGTTCTTC. Using reference TRBV25-1 and TRBJ2-1 for the parts outside the CDR3, the full variable domain is EADIYQTPRYLVIGTGKKITLECSQTMGHDKMYWYQQDPGMELHLIHYSYGVNSTEKGDLSSESTVSRIRTEHFPLTLESARPSHTSQYLCASSEWSGSTYNEQFFGPGTRLTVL.

The genes are TRBV10-1 and TRBJ2-7; TRBD2 matches 8 bases. CDR1 WNHNN and CDR2 SYGVQD come from the germline V gene (reference sequence). The CDR3 spans 15 residues. J was trimmed by 2 bases and V by 3 bases; bases with no gene match: 6. The CDR3 region is CASSDGGRLPYEQYF. DNA of the CDR3: TGCGCCAGCAGTGATGGCGGGAGGCTTCCCTACGAGCAGTACTTC.

This chain connects TRBV10-3 to TRBJ1-1; D is unclear. V was pared by 2 bases and J by 4 bases, with 5 bases between. This CDR3 has 12 residues. The germline V gene has CDR1 ENHRY and CDR2 SYGVKD. CDR3 residues: CAISETATEAFF. CDR3 bases: TGTGCCATCAGTGAGACAGCCACTGAAGCTTTCTTT.

The V and J genes are TRBV12-5 and TRBJ2-7; D is perhaps TRBD2 (6 bases). V was clipped by 4 bases and J by 3 bases, with 19 bases between them. CDR3 length: 16 amino acids. Looked up from germline, CDR1 is LGHNT and CDR2 is FRNRAP. The CDR3 sequence is CASGSTLWGRHYEQYF. The CDR3, as DNA: TGTGCTAGTGGTTCGACCCTATGGGGGAGGCACTACGAGCAGTACTTC.

The CDR3 DNA reads as TGCGCCAGCAGCCGAGGACTAGCGGGAGGGGGTCGTTGGCTATGGGAGCAGTTCTTC. It yields the protein CASSRGLAGGGRWLWEQFF. This chain uses TRBV5-1 with TRBJ2-1, with 15 bases that match TRBD2. Germline assignment: CDR1 SGHRS and CDR2 YFSETQ. The CDR3 is 19 residues long. The V gene end was trimmed by 4 bases and the J gene end by 10 bases; junction bases not matched to a gene: 18.

This chain joins TRBV6-5 and TRBJ2-7; the D is unclear. The germline V gene has CDR1 MNHEY and CDR2 SVGAGI. The V end lost 5 bases, the J end lost 2 bases, and 10 bases lay between the germline ends. This CDR3 comprises 13 residues. CDR3: CASSPPRTYEQYF. The CDR3 bases are TGTGCCAGCAGTCCTCCGCGGACCTACGAGCAGTACTTC.

The gene calls are TRBV7-6 and TRBJ2-7; D gene uncertain. The CDR3 runs 15 residues. V shed 2 bases and J shed 2 bases, with 13 bases lying between them. Germline V gene data show CDR1 as SGHVS and CDR2 as FNYEAQ. This chain's CDR3 is CASSLSSKPPYEQYF. In nucleotides, the CDR3 is TGTGCCAGCAGCTTATCCAGCAAACCCCCCTACGAGCAGTACTTC.

The V gene is TRBV5-1, the J gene TRBJ2-7, with unresolved D. The V gene lost 0 bases and the J gene lost 5 bases, with 9 bases spanning the gap. Germline values: CDR1 SGHRS, CDR2 YFSETQ. This CDR3 has 13 amino acids. The CDR3 bases are TGCGCCAGCAGCTTGGCATGGAGCGACGAGCAGTACTTC. This gives the protein CASSLAWSDEQYF.

The rearrangement uses TRBV19 and TRBJ1-1, with no clear D. There are 16 residues in the CDR3. Trimming shortened V by 3 bases and J by 0 bases, and 14 bases separated the two germline ends. Per germline, CDR1 LNHDA and CDR2 SQIVND (reference sequence). CDR3 in amino acids: CASSIPRLRVNTEAFF. In DNA, the CDR3 is TGTGCCAGTAGTATTCCACGTCTAAGGGTGAACACTGAAGCTTTCTTT.

The rearrangement links TRBV7-6 to TRBJ2-6; D unresolved. This CDR3 contains 10 residues. CDR1 and CDR2 (germline): SGHVS, FNYEAQ. Trimming took off 10 bases at V and 7 bases at J, with 5 bases between the two ends. The CDR3 region has the DNA TGTGCCACCGGAGCCAACGTCCTGACTTTC. Encoded protein: CATGANVLTF.

The chain joins TRBV19 to TRBJ2-4, with D possibly being TRBD2 (6 bases). The CDR3 consists of 13 residues. Looked up from germline, CDR1 is LNHDA and CDR2 is SQIVND (reference sequence). Trimming removed 5 bases from V and 8 bases from J, with 13 bases in between. The CDR3 DNA reads as TGTGCCAGTAGTGTTTGGGAGGAGGACATTCAGTACTTC. Translation: CASSVWEEDIQYF.

DNA of the CDR3: TGTGCCATCAGTGAGTCGAGAGGCAGGGGGCCGGGAGATACGCAGTATTTT. It yields the protein CAISESRGRGPGDTQYF. The chain couples TRBV10-3 to TRBJ2-3; 8 bases are shared with TRBD1. The germline V gene has CDR1 ENHRY and CDR2 SYGVKD. The CDR3 has 17 residues. V lost 0 bases to trimming and J lost 5 bases; unmatched junction nucleotides: 10.

This rearrangement joins TRBV4-1 to TRBJ2-1, with TRBD2 identical over 7 bases. Per the germline V gene, CDR1 is MGHRA and CDR2 is YSYEKL. Germline trimming cut 4 bases from V and 2 bases from J; bases unmatched to any gene: 5. The CDR3 contains 15 residues. The CDR3 protein is CASSPYAGAYNEQFF. In DNA, the CDR3 is TGCGCCAGCAGCCCTTATGCGGGGGCCTACAATGAGCAGTTCTTC.

V gene TRBV7-9 combines with J gene TRBJ1-1; TRBD1 might be the D (5 bases). The V gene lost 5 bases and the J gene lost 1 base, with 14 bases spanning the gap. This CDR3 is 15 amino acids long. The germline V gene has CDR1 SEHNR and CDR2 FQNEAQ (reference sequence). The CDR3 spells CASSPPRARNTEAFF. For the CDR3, the DNA is TGTGCCAGCAGCCCACCCAGGGCCCGGAACACTGAAGCTTTCTTT.

The chain employs TRBV7-6 and TRBJ2-1; D possibly corresponds to TRBD1 (7 bases). V was shortened by 1 base and J by 3 bases, with 13 bases between the two germline ends. Germline CDR1 SGHVS, CDR2 FNYEAQ. CDR3 length equals 16 residues. The CDR3 sequence is CASSLDRGLHYNEQFF. The CDR3 DNA reads as TGTGCCAGCAGCTTAGACAGGGGACTCCACTACAATGAGCAGTTCTTC.

This sequence joins TRBV18 and TRBJ1-5; 9 bases map to TRBD1. Germline V CDR1 and CDR2: KGHSH, LQKENI. The CDR3 sequence is 15 residues long. Losses at the gene ends were 3 bases for V and 6 bases for J; bases not matched to a gene: 6. The CDR3 region is CASSPGQGTGQPQHF. The CDR3 bases are TGTGCCAGCTCACCCGGACAGGGGACGGGTCAGCCCCAGCATTTT.

V usage is TRBV29-1 and J usage is TRBJ2-3; the match to TRBD2 covers 14 bases. Germline lookup yields CDR1 SQVTM and CDR2 ANQGSEA. CDR3 size: 19 residues. V shed 3 bases and J 0 bases; nucleotides not matched to a gene: 11. CDR3: CSVEGHPGLAGASTDTQYF. The CDR3 bases are TGCAGCGTTGAGGGACACCCGGGACTAGCGGGAGCTAGCACAGATACGCAGTATTTT.